Following are 20 T cell receptor beta chains from one sample sequenced in a study of blood T cell repertoires in COVID-19. Clones were read by immunoSEQ multiplex PCR, and TCRdb kept only the in-frame ones, dropping some. Of some 54,000 clones in the sample, roughly four fifths were seen once. Sample: peripheral blood. These receptors were taken from a woman aged 60 to 75 with acute or convalescent COVID-19.

This clone was seen once. The chain joins TRBV30 to TRBJ2-7; D is perhaps TRBD1 (6 bases). The CDR3 runs to 15 residues. V lost 4 bases to trimming and J lost 7 bases, with 23 bases between them. Germline lookup yields CDR1 GTSNPN and CDR2 SVGIG (reference sequence). The CDR3 nucleotides read TGTGCCTGGACTCCGTGGACAGTTGGCCCTCGGGAGCAGTACTTC. This codes for CAWTPWTVGPREQYF.

This chain links TRBV28 with TRBJ1-1, with unresolved D. Germline V gives CDR1 MDHEN, CDR2 SYDVKM. CDR3 length: 11 residues. V lost 9 bases and J lost 0, with 5 bases in between. The CDR3 region is CASRVNTEAFF. CDR3 bases: TGTGCCAGTCGGGTGAACACTGAAGCTTTCTTT.

This clone has a handful of counts. The chain uses TRBV2 and TRBJ1-2; no definite D call. The ends were cut back, 6 bases at V and 5 bases at J, with 13 bases in the middle. CDR3 size: 13 residues. Germline lookup yields CDR1 SNHLY and CDR2 FYNNEI. The CDR3 reads CASSGDTTYGYTF. The CDR3 DNA sequence: TGTGCCAGCAGCGGGGATACTACATATGGCTACACCTTC.

This clone was recorded only once. The J gene is TRBJ1-1, the V gene TRBV7-9; 7 bases match TRBD1. This CDR3 is built from 14 residues. Germline CDR1 and CDR2: SEHNR and FQNEAQ (reference sequence). V trimming: 1 base; J trimming: 4 bases; junction bases outside the gene matches: 3. The CDR3 is CASSLGQGSTEAFF. The CDR3 DNA is TGTGCCAGCAGCTTAGGACAGGGAAGCACTGAAGCTTTCTTT.

The chain links TRBV29-1 to TRBJ1-2; D is perhaps TRBD1 (6 bases). In germline, CDR1 is SQVTM, CDR2 ANQGSEA. Trimming cost V 5 bases and J 3 bases, with 10 bases left between them. The CDR3 consists of 12 residues. CDR3: CSVTQGYYGYTF. The CDR3 DNA sequence: TGCAGCGTTACACAGGGCTACTATGGCTACACCTTC.

The chain links TRBV12-2 to TRBJ2-1; the table gives TRBD2 as D, unverified against the DNA. TRBV12-2 is given as a pseudogene. The CDR3 is 16 residues long. The CDR3 protein is CASRRKLAGEQNEQFF. The CDR3 nucleotides are TGTGCAAGTCGCCGGAAACTAGCGGGGGAACAGAATGAGCAGTTCTTC.

This clone was detected a few times. V is TRBV11-3 and J is TRBJ2-1, with a tentative D call TRBD2 (7 bases). There are 16 residues in the CDR3. V was cut by 1 base and J by 2 bases, with 12 bases left in between. Germline values: CDR1 SGHNT, CDR2 YENEEA. CDR3 sequence (DNA): TGTGCCAGCAGCTTAGCGGGGGGCGGCCCCTACAATGAGCAGTTCTTC. Protein: CASSLAGGGPYNEQFF.

This clone has more than one count but fewer than ten. This chain uses TRBV7-3 with TRBJ1-1; weak D call: TRBD1 (5 bases). V lost 5 bases to trimming and J lost 11 bases, with 18 bases between them. Germline V gives CDR1 SGHTA, CDR2 FQGTGA. This CDR3 region has 13 residues. The DNA for the CDR3 is TGTGCCAGCAGCCCCAAACGTGGGGGGATGGCTTTCTTT. Its protein is CASSPKRGGMAFF.

The chain links TRBV27 to TRBJ2-5, with TRBD2 as a possible D gene (6 bases). CDR1 and CDR2 from the germline V gene are MNHEY and SMNVEV (reference sequence). The CDR3 is 16 amino acids. The ends were cut back, 0 bases at V and 6 bases at J, with 17 bases in the middle. The CDR3 reads CASSLSISGGAKTQYF. The CDR3 coding sequence is TGTGCCAGCAGTTTATCGATTAGCGGCGGGGCGAAGACCCAGTACTTC.

The gene calls are TRBV10-3 and TRBJ2-7, with TRBD1 identical over 7 bases. CDR3 size: 16 residues. Germline V lookup: CDR1 ENHRY, CDR2 SYGVKD. The junction had 8 bases not matched to a gene; V was cut back by 3 bases and J by 0 bases. CDR3 DNA sequence: TGTGCCATCAGTGATACGGGACAGCCCAACTCCTACGAGCAGTACTTC. The encoded protein is CAISDTGQPNSYEQYF.

The chain has TRBV4-2 and TRBJ2-2; 10 nucleotides align to TRBD2. CDR3 length: 13 residues. The trim removed 4 bases at V and 7 bases at J, leaving 0 bases unmatched. CDR1 and CDR2 (germline): LGHNA, YNFKEQ. The DNA of the CDR3 is TGTGCCAGCAGCCGGACTAGCGGCGGGGAGCTGTTTTTT. This translates into CASSRTSGGELFF.

This chain joins TRBV7-8 and TRBJ1-2, with TRBD1 identical over 12 bases. This CDR3 has 18 residues. Germline values: CDR1 SGHVS, CDR2 FQNEAQ. The ends lost 5 bases at V and 7 bases at J; junction bases unmatched: 17. The CDR3 nucleotides read TGTGCCAGCAGCCAACTTCCGGGACAGGGGGCTCGGGTGTTTGGCTACACCTTC. Its protein product is CASSQLPGQGARVFGYTF.

V is TRBV13 and J is TRBJ2-7; 7 bases map to TRBD2. V lost 7 bases to trimming and J lost 3 bases; unmatched junction nucleotides: 6. This CDR3 is 13 amino acids long. Germline-derived CDR1 and CDR2 are PRHDT and FYEKMQ (reference sequence). The CDR3 DNA follows: TGTGCCAGCAAGGGCGGGAGTAGCTACGAGCAGTACTTC. It specifies CASKGGSSYEQYF.

J is TRBJ2-6 and V is TRBV7-9; 7 nucleotides line up with TRBD1. The CDR3 has 18 residues. CDR1 SEHNR and CDR2 FQNEAQ come from the germline V gene (reference sequence). Trimming took 2 bases from V and 4 from J; bases not matched to a gene: 11. The CDR3 coding sequence is TGTGCCAGCAGCTTAAGGACAGGTCCCAGGGAAGGGGCCAACGTCCTGACTTTC. Translating gives CASSLRTGPREGANVLTF.

The J gene is TRBJ1-5, the V gene TRBV7-9; a possible D gene is TRBD1 (5 bases). The germline V gene has CDR1 SEHNR and CDR2 FQNEAQ (reference sequence). Between the trimmed V and J ends, which lost 3 bases and 8 bases, there was a span of 11 bases. The CDR3 spans 13 residues. The DNA for the CDR3 is TGTGCCAGCAGCTTGGGGGGACGGGAGCCCCAGCATTTT. It codes for CASSLGGREPQHF.

This clone showed up just once. The CDR3 region is CASNGQGPYEQYF. CDR3 DNA: TGTGCCAGCAACGGACAGGGACCCTACGAGCAGTACTTC. V is TRBV6-5 and J is TRBJ2-7; 8 bases fit TRBD1. Trimming cost V 7 bases and J 2 bases; bases outside gene matches: 4. The CDR3 sequence is 13 residues long. CDR1 and CDR2 (germline): MNHEY, SVGAGI.

V gene TRBV19 combines with J gene TRBJ1-1; the D gene is possibly TRBD1 (6 bases). The germline V gene encodes CDR1 LNHDA and CDR2 SQIVND (reference sequence). This CDR3 spans 14 amino acids. V lost 2 bases and J 1 base, leaving 8 bases between the germline ends. DNA for the CDR3: TGTGCCAGTAGTATAACAGGGACGAACACTGAAGCTTTCTTT. Translation gives CASSITGTNTEAFF.

The chain recombines TRBV5-1 with TRBJ1-5; D ambiguous. Germline values: CDR1 SGHRS, CDR2 YFSETQ. Trimming took 2 bases from V and 1 from J, leaving 13 bases between them. This CDR3 comprises 16 residues. The CDR3 nucleotides read TGCGCCAGCAGCTTTAAAGACCGGGAGAGCAATCAGCCCCAGCATTTT. It yields the protein CASSFKDRESNQPQHF.

This chain links TRBV4-2 with TRBJ2-3, with D unresolved. Between the trimmed V and J ends, which lost 4 bases and 3 bases, there was a span of 8 bases. This CDR3 has 13 residues. The V gene's germline CDR1 is LGHNA and CDR2 YNFKEQ. CDR3: CASSPSRTDTQYF. The CDR3 bases are TGTGCCAGCAGCCCCAGTCGAACAGATACGCAGTATTTT.

The chain carries TRBV5-6 and TRBJ1-1; unclear D gene. This CDR3 contains 19 residues. CDR1 is SGHDT, CDR2 YYEEEE, per germline. V was pared by 0 bases and J by 0 bases, with 21 bases between. The CDR3 DNA follows: TGTGCCAGCAGCTTGGCCAAAGGCAGGCTGAGATTTATGAACACTGAAGCTTTCTTT. This codes for CASSLAKGRLRFMNTEAFF.